The following is a T cell receptor beta chain sequence with its context. The antigen remains undetermined. Some clones are missing from TCRdb's copy, which holds only in-frame ones; the method was immunoSEQ multiplex PCR. The sample lists 1 million to 1.2 million clones; approximately 77% were seen once. This sample is drawn from a study of shared clonotypes between healthy human individuals. The overall study: With ages of 18 to 49, the donors were two women and a few men. Regarding the study as a whole: Clonotypes that were shared across a handful of donors made up about 5.1% of naive CD4 clonotypes. Represented diversity (both genetic and exposure-history) was limited by the small number of donors.

The CD4+ fraction was divided into a CD45RA+ naive subset and a CD45RA-negative memory subset. V gave up 1 base and J gave up 7 bases; unmatched junction bases: 6. From germline, CDR1 is SGHTA and CDR2 FQGNSA. The CDR3 runs to 15 residues. The chain uses TRBV7-2 and TRBJ1-5; TRBD1 aligns across 8 bases. This clonotype was obtained from a man younger than 35 in good health. Some clones in this sample may be carry-over from other donors' samples. Sequencing was performed on memory CD4+ T cells from PBMCs. Specified subset: CD45RA-negative fraction. The CDR3 loop is CASSLESGGAQPQHF. CDR3 bases: TGTGCCAGCAGCTTAGAGTCAGGGGGCGCACAGCCCCAGCATTTT. Full variable domain (remainder filled in from reference TRBV7-2 and TRBJ1-5): GAGVSQSPSNKVTEKGKDVELRCDPISGHTALYWYRQSLGQGLEFLIYFQGNSAPDKSGLPSDRFSAERTGGSVSTLTIQRTQQEDSAVYLCASSLESGGAQPQHFGDGTRLSIL.